These 29 T cell receptor beta chains were all obtained from the same sample, sequenced in a study of cytomegalovirus exposure and HLA in healthy donors. The PCR had 60 Vbeta and 13 Jbeta primers. Data came from immunoSEQ multiplex PCR; TCRdb stores just in-frame clones and leaves some out. This sample carries under 150,000 clones, 70% to 80% of them seen once, and the ten largest clones take roughly 6.2%. Source material: PBMCs. The receptors originated from a woman aged 40 to 49 in good health and CMV-seropositive.

The chain uses TRBV10-3 and TRBJ2-1; 16 nucleotides match TRBD2. Per germline, CDR1 ENHRY and CDR2 SYGVKD. The trim removed 4 bases at V and 4 bases at J, leaving 13 bases unmatched. This CDR3 comprises 20 residues. The CDR3 spells CAISASLGTSGRGGYNEQFF. The DNA of the CDR3 is TGTGCCATCAGTGCTTCCCTCGGGACTAGCGGGAGGGGAGGTTACAATGAGCAGTTCTTC.

The J gene is TRBJ1-5, the V gene TRBV7-3; possible D gene TRBD1, 5 bases. The CDR3 totals 15 residues. Trimming pared 3 bases from V and 7 bases from J, leaving 16 bases between. Germline loops: CDR1 SGHTA, CDR2 FQGTGA. CDR3 sequence: CASSFHNGGGQPQHF. The CDR3 coding sequence is TGTGCCAGCAGCTTCCATAACGGGGGAGGGCAGCCCCAGCATTTT.

The chain joins TRBV6-6 to TRBJ1-3; D ambiguous. The CDR3 length is 12 residues. Looked up from germline, CDR1 is MNHNY and CDR2 is SVGAGI (reference sequence). The V gene lost 6 bases and the J gene lost 4 bases, with 7 bases spanning the gap. The CDR3 loop is CASSTQGNTIYF. The CDR3 nucleotides are TGTGCCAGCAGCACCCAGGGAAACACCATATATTTT.

For this clone: Its ends do not fully match the called genes, so a read error is possible. This rearrangement joins TRBV7-9 to TRBJ2-5, with D unclear. There are 14 residues in the CDR3. The germline CDR1 and CDR2 sequences are SEHNR and FQNEAQ (reference sequence). DNA for the CDR3: TGTTCCAGCAGCTTAAATTCCGGCCAAGAGACCCAGTACTTC. This gives the protein CSSSLNSGQETQYF. The full variable domain, with the rest looked up from reference TRBV7-9 and TRBJ2-5, is DTGVSQNPRHKITKRGQNVTFRCDPISEHNRLYWYRQTLGQGPEFLTYFQNEAQLEKSRLLSDRFSAERPKGSFSTLEIQRTEQGDSAMYLCSSSLNSGQETQYFGPGTRLLVL.

The chain has TRBV5-1 and TRBJ2-5; D remains unclear. CDR1 is SGHRS, CDR2 YFSETQ, per germline. The CDR3 runs 14 residues. V was shortened by 3 bases and J by 4 bases, with 13 bases between the two germline ends. This CDR3 reads CASSSRPGGETQYF. The CDR3 bases are TGCGCCAGCAGCTCACGACCCGGCGGAGAGACCCAGTACTTC.

This clone has only a few counts. The chain employs TRBV28 and TRBJ1-5; a weak D match, TRBD1 (5 bases). Trimming stripped 4 bases from V and 3 bases from J, with 13 bases between. This CDR3 spans 15 amino acids. Germline loops: CDR1 MDHEN, CDR2 SYDVKM. In DNA form, the CDR3 reads TGTGCCAGCAGTTCTATTCGACAGCTCAATCAGCCCCAGCATTTT. Its protein product is CASSSIRQLNQPQHF.

The chain joins TRBV27 to TRBJ1-1, with a tentative D call TRBD1 (5 bases). Germline V CDR1 and CDR2: MNHEY, SMNVEV (reference sequence). The length of the CDR3 is 13 residues. Trimming removed 3 bases from V and 7 bases from J, with 12 bases in between. Written as DNA, the CDR3 is TGTGCCAGCAGTTTCTGGGGGGACGGTGAAGCTTTCTTT. Its protein is CASSFWGDGEAFF.

This rearrangement joins TRBV6-1 to TRBJ2-7, with D perhaps matching TRBD1 (6 bases). The CDR3 contains 15 residues. The germline CDR1 and CDR2 sequences are MNHNS and SASEGT. V was shortened by 2 bases and J by 4 bases, with 15 bases between the two germline ends. The CDR3 DNA reads TGTGCCAGCAGTGAATCCACGGACAGTGTTTACGAGCAGTACTTC. The encoded protein is CASSESTDSVYEQYF.

This clone was found a few times. This chain connects TRBV7-8 to TRBJ2-3; 13 nucleotides match TRBD2. There are 16 residues in the CDR3. V lost 5 bases and J lost 5; bases outside the gene matches: 7. CDR1 is SGHVS and CDR2 is FQNEAQ in the germline V gene. CDR3 sequence (DNA): TGTGCCAGCAGCGCACTAGCGGGAGGGCCGCAAGATACGCAGTATTTT. It translates to CASSALAGGPQDTQYF.

V is TRBV7-9 and J is TRBJ2-2, with 7 bases aligning to TRBD2. Trimming at V came to 5 bases and at J to 0 bases, leaving 6 bases not matched to a gene. The CDR3 sequence is 16 residues long. Germline lookup yields CDR1 SEHNR and CDR2 FQNEAQ (reference sequence). CDR3 nucleotide sequence: TGTGCCAGCAGCGCACCGGGGGGAGCGAACACCGGGGAGCTGTTTTTT. Encoded protein: CASSAPGGANTGELFF.

This clone was counted a few times. The V gene is TRBV7-2, the J gene TRBJ2-2; TRBD2 agrees at 9 bases. This CDR3 has 14 amino acids. With 1 base clipped from V and 7 bases from J, the junction kept 1 base outside the gene matches. Germline loops: CDR1 SGHTA, CDR2 FQGNSA. The CDR3 loop is CASSLVSGSGELFF. In DNA form, the CDR3 reads TGTGCCAGCAGCTTAGTTAGCGGGAGCGGGGAGCTGTTTTTT.

The rearrangement uses TRBV6-1 and TRBJ1-3; no firm D call. Trimming stripped 8 bases from V and 0 bases from J, with 8 bases between. The CDR3 extends over 13 amino acids. Germline CDR1 is MNHNS and CDR2 is SASEGT. Here the CDR3 DNA reads TGTGCCAGCCGGGAGAGCTCTGGAAACACCATATATTTT. Encoded protein: CASRESSGNTIYF.

The V and J genes are TRBV5-1 and TRBJ1-3; possibly TRBD1 for D (5 bases). The CDR3 has 14 residues. Germline V gives CDR1 SGHRS, CDR2 YFSETQ. V was trimmed by 3 bases and J by 1 base, leaving 8 bases between them. The CDR3 sequence: CASSSGTSGNTIYF. CDR3 DNA sequence: TGCGCCAGCAGCTCCGGGACTTCTGGAAACACCATATATTTT.

The chain uses TRBV15 and TRBJ2-7, with 9 bases matching TRBD1. From germline, CDR1 is LNHNV and CDR2 YYDKDF (reference sequence). The CDR3 consists of 13 residues. V shed 5 bases and J 6 bases; nucleotides not matched to a gene: 5. CDR3 sequence reads: CATSPGQGIEQYF. CDR3 bases: TGTGCCACCAGCCCAGGACAGGGGATCGAGCAGTACTTC.

The rearrangement uses TRBV4-2 and TRBJ1-5; 9 bases map to TRBD1. CDR3 length: 16 amino acids. The germline V gene encodes CDR1 LGHNA and CDR2 YNFKEQ. Losses at the gene ends were 1 base for V and 3 bases for J; bases not matched to a gene: 4. CDR3 residues: CASSQGRQGVNQPQHF. The CDR3 nucleotides are TGTGCCAGCAGCCAAGGGAGACAGGGGGTCAATCAGCCCCAGCATTTT.

The chain uses TRBV5-8 and TRBJ1-2, with 7 bases identical to TRBD1. The junction had 10 bases not matched to a gene; V was cut back by 4 bases and J by 4 bases. There are 15 residues in the CDR3. Germline V gives CDR1 SGHTS, CDR2 YDEGEE. DNA for the CDR3: TGTGCCAGCAGCGCCCTACGACAGGGAGCCTATGGCTACACCTTC. This sequence encodes CASSALRQGAYGYTF. The entire variable domain, with the rest obtained from reference TRBV5-8 and TRBJ1-2, is as follows: EAGVTQSPTHLIKTRGQQATLRCSPISGHTSVYWYQQALGLGLQFLLWYDEGEERNRGNFPPRFSGRQFPNYSSELNVNALELEDSALYLCASSALRQGAYGYTFGSGTRLTVV.

This clone has a handful of counts. The rearrangement uses TRBV30 and TRBJ1-2; 7 positions agree with TRBD1. Germline CDR1 and CDR2: GTSNPN and SVGIG (reference sequence). CDR3 length equals 18 residues. With V trimmed by 2 bases and J by 0 bases, 15 bases remained unmatched. As DNA, the CDR3 is TGTGCCTGGAGTATAAGGACAGGAACAGGGATGGCTAACTATGGCTACACCTTC. Protein sequence: CAWSIRTGTGMANYGYTF.

The CDR3 is CASRTGMGDEQFF. Here the CDR3 DNA reads TGTGCCAGCAGAACAGGGATGGGGGATGAGCAGTTCTTC. This chain links TRBV6-1 with TRBJ2-1; weak D call: TRBD1 (6 bases). This CDR3 has 13 residues. Trimming shortened V by 6 bases and J by 8 bases, and 14 bases separated the two germline ends. Germline CDR1 MNHNS, CDR2 SASEGT.

The CDR3 is CASCPRGRTDTQYF. For the CDR3, the DNA is TGTGCCAGCTGCCCAAGAGGGCGCACAGATACGCAGTATTTT. The chain links TRBV28 to TRBJ2-3; maybe TRBD2 (5 bases). This CDR3 comprises 14 residues. V shed 8 bases and J shed 1 base, with 13 bases lying between them. The germline gives CDR1 MDHEN, CDR2 SYDVKM.

The chain is built from TRBV5-1 and TRBJ2-7, with TRBD2 matching 15 bases. The V segment lost 4 bases and the J segment 3 bases; nucleotides outside the gene matches: 2. Germline CDR1 and CDR2: SGHRS and YFSETQ. The CDR3 runs 15 residues. CDR3 sequence (DNA): TGCGCCAGCAGCGGGGGACTAGCGGGGGGCTACGAGCAGTACTTC. Translation: CASSGGLAGGYEQYF.

This chain connects TRBV5-5 to TRBJ1-1, with unresolved D. This CDR3 has 14 amino acids. In germline, CDR1 is SGHKS, CDR2 YYEKEE (reference sequence). V gave up 0 bases and J gave up 1 base, with 7 bases separating them. Written as DNA, the CDR3 is TGTGCCAGCAGCTTGGAGCCTAGGAACACTGAAGCTTTCTTT. Residues: CASSLEPRNTEAFF.

This chain uses TRBV9 with TRBJ2-3; maybe TRBD2 (5 bases). V gave up 1 base and J gave up 0 bases, with 12 bases separating them. Per the germline V gene, CDR1 is SGDLS and CDR2 is YYNGEE. CDR3 length: 16 residues. CDR3 sequence (DNA): TGTGCCAGCAGCGTAAGAAGCGGTGCTAGCACAGATACGCAGTATTTT. Translated, it gives CASSVRSGASTDTQYF. The full variable domain, with the rest looked up from reference TRBV9 and TRBJ2-3, is DSGVTQTPKHLITATGQRVTLRCSPRSGDLSVYWYQQSLDQGLQFLIQYYNGEERAKGNILERFSAQQFPDLHSELNLSSLELGDSALYFCASSVRSGASTDTQYFGPGTRLTVL.

The rearrangement joins TRBV27 to TRBJ2-7; TRBD2 matches 13 bases. V shed 4 bases, J shed 4 bases, and the junction held 4 bases outside the gene matches. CDR1 MNHEY and CDR2 SMNVEV come from the germline V gene (reference sequence). There are 15 residues in the CDR3. CDR3 sequence: CASSYRLAGGYEQYF. The CDR3 DNA follows: TGTGCCAGCAGTTACCGACTAGCGGGAGGATACGAGCAGTACTTC.

In this sample, this clone turned up a few times. The rearrangement joins TRBV5-1 to TRBJ1-1, with a tentative D call TRBD1 (6 bases). V lost 3 bases and J lost 1, with 7 bases in between. Germline V gene lookup returns CDR1 SGHRS and CDR2 YFSETQ. The CDR3 has 13 residues. CDR3 sequence (DNA): TGCGCCAGCAGCTCACAGGGGAACACTGAAGCTTTCTTT. It codes for CASSSQGNTEAFF.

The genes are TRBV19 and TRBJ1-2; D possibly corresponds to TRBD1 (6 bases). Trimming shortened V by 5 bases and J by 7 bases, and 14 bases separated the two germline ends. Germline values: CDR1 LNHDA, CDR2 SQIVND (reference sequence). The CDR3 contains 13 residues. CDR3 in amino acids: CASSLRPRGGYTF. CDR3 nucleotide sequence: TGTGCCAGTAGTCTCCGCCCCAGGGGTGGCTACACCTTC. The full variable domain, its missing parts supplied by reference TRBV19 and TRBJ1-2, is DGGITQSPKYLFRKEGQNVTLSCEQNLNHDAMYWYRQDPGQGLRLIYYSQIVNDFQKGDIAEGYSVSREKKESFPLTVTSAQKNPTAFYLCASSLRPRGGYTFGSGTRLTVV.

The chain recombines TRBV6-5 with TRBJ2-2, with a possible D match to TRBD1 (6 bases). The V and J ends lost 2 bases and 6 bases respectively, with 10 bases between them. Germline V gene lookup returns CDR1 MNHEY and CDR2 SVGAGI. The CDR3 length is 14 residues. CDR3 bases: TGTGCCAGCAGTTACGTAGGGGGATCCGGGGAGCTGTTTTTT. Protein product: CASSYVGGSGELFF.

This chain uses TRBV5-1 with TRBJ2-5, with D possibly TRBD2 on 5 matching bases. Germline CDR1 SGHRS, CDR2 YFSETQ. The CDR3 contains 16 residues. Trimming removed 1 base at V and 0 bases at J, with 13 bases between. The CDR3 sequence is CASSLSIAQYQETQYF. Here the CDR3 DNA reads TGCGCCAGCAGCTTGTCTATAGCGCAGTACCAAGAGACCCAGTACTTC.

The V and J genes are TRBV19 and TRBJ1-3, with 7 bases aligning to TRBD1. V lost 6 bases and J lost 2; bases outside the gene matches: 4. Germline CDR1 is LNHDA and CDR2 is SQIVND (reference sequence). This CDR3 is built from 14 residues. CDR3 coding DNA: TGTGCCAGTAGACGGGGGACAGCTGGAAACACCATATATTTT. Protein product: CASRRGTAGNTIYF.

This chain links TRBV5-4 with TRBJ2-7; D not certain. The V gene's germline CDR1 is SGHNT and CDR2 YYREEE (reference sequence). The CDR3 covers 12 residues. Between the trimmed V and J ends, which lost 0 bases and 6 bases, there was a span of 7 bases. The CDR3 region is CASSLERGEQYF. CDR3 bases: TGTGCCAGCAGCTTGGAACGAGGCGAGCAGTACTTC. The full variable domain, rest sourced from reference TRBV5-4 and TRBJ2-7, is ETGVTQSPTHLIKTRGQQVTLRCSSQSGHNTVSWYQQALGQGPQFIFQYYREEENGRGNFPPRFSGLQFPNYSSELNVNALELDDSALYLCASSLERGEQYFGPGTRLTVT.